Detailed here is one T cell receptor (beta chain). Lacking the conserved final phenylalanine or tryptophan, this CDR3 likely reflects a read error. The data were taken from a study of tumor-infiltrating lymphocytes in primary liver carcinoma. Across the whole study: Each participant had primary liver carcinoma, and surgical resection was the treatment. Tumors measured about 4 to 11 cm and were stage T1-T3 N0M0.

Total RNA amounting to 450 to 500 ng was the source from which TCR beta cDNA was made with a constant-region primer. Slightly modified ARM-PCR, run as three nested multiplex PCR rounds, produced the TCR beta libraries. TCRdb fed the multiplex PCR reads into MiXCR, producing one record per CDR3 protein. There are about 300,000 distinct CDR3 sequences in the sample; about 62% occur only once, and roughly 10% lies in the top ten. Alongside blood RNA obtained from unsorted whole blood, germline DNA was also extracted. What was collected before surgery was about 4 milliliters of peripheral blood. The TCR sequence derives from a man aged 35 to 55 with primary liver carcinoma and hepatitis B virus infection. Sequencing was performed on peripheral blood.

For the CDR3, the DNA is TGTGCCAGCAGCCAAAAGCTGGGGTCCCCACTGTTTTTA. This encodes CASSQKLGSPLFL. The chain is built from TRBV14 and TRBJ1-4; D unclear. V was pared by 2 bases and J by 13 bases, with 14 bases between. Looked up from germline, CDR1 is SGHDN and CDR2 is FVKESK. The CDR3 spans 13 residues.